The rows below give T cell receptor beta chains drawn from one sample of a study of blood T cell repertoires in COVID-19. Sequencing was performed with immunoSEQ multiplex PCR; in TCRdb, only in-frame clones are kept and a portion is missing. The table lists some 280,000 clones, around 90% of them singletons, with 0.94% in the top ten. Sequencing was performed on peripheral blood. These receptors came from a woman in her forties who had recovered from COVID-19. Both conserved end residues are part of each CDR3. A D gene is named only where the DNA matches it firmly. Only part of the rows carry a size: once, few, many, or a class if the clone is expanded.

d_call | j_call | v_call | clone_size | cdr3_nt | cdr3_aa
TRBD2 | TRBJ2-5 | TRBV28 | - | TGTGCCAGCAGTCCCGACCCCTTAGCGGGGCCTCCCCAAGAGACCCAGTACTTC | CASSPDPLAGPPQETQYF
TRBD2 | TRBJ2-3 | TRBV28 | - | TGTGTAACGGGACTAGCGGGCCAGCTAACAGATACGCAGTATTTT | CVTGLAGQLTDTQYF
- | TRBJ2-4 | TRBV21-1 | - | TGTGCCAGCAGCAAAGCCACGTCCACTGGTCTGTACTTC | CASSKATSTGLYF
TRBD2 | TRBJ2-6 | TRBV7-3 | - | TGTGCCAGCAGCTTTAGTAGCGGGAGTACCGGGGCCAACGTCCTGACTTTC | CASSFSSGSTGANVLTF
- | TRBJ2-2 | TRBV11-2 | - | TGTGCCAGCAGCTTAGTAGCCGGGGAGCTGTTTTTT | CASSLVAGELFF
TRBD2 | TRBJ2-5 | TRBV10-3 | once | TGTGCCATCAGTGAAGGACTAGCGGTGGGAGAGACCCAGTACTTC | CAISEGLAVGETQYF
TRBD2 | TRBJ2-1 | TRBV25-1 | - | TGTGCCAGCAGTGACCCGACTAGCGGGAGGGGCCATGAGCAGTTCTTC | CASSDPTSGRGHEQFF
TRBD2 | TRBJ2-1 | TRBV5-4 | - | TGTGCCAGCAGCGGGGGACTAGCGGGAGGCAATGAGCAGTTCTTC | CASSGGLAGGNEQFF
- | TRBJ2-5 | TRBV18 | - | TGTGCCAGCTCACCACCGAGGCGGGAGACCCAGTACTTC | CASSPPRRETQYF
- | TRBJ2-5 | TRBV12-3/TRBV12-4 | - | TGTGCCAGCAGCTCCTTCGGGGATGGGACCCAGTACTTC | CASSSFGDGTQYF
TRBD2 | TRBJ2-5 | TRBV6-5 | - | TGTGCCAGCAGTTCTGGACTAGTGAGGCAAGAGACCCAGTACTTC | CASSSGLVRQETQYF
TRBD1 | TRBJ1-1 | TRBV29-1 | - | TGCAGCGTCGCTTCATTCAAGGACAGGTTCTTAATGTTT | CSVASFKDRFLMF
- | TRBJ2-1 | TRBV6-5 | - | TGTGCCAGCAGTTACTACTCGGAGCACGATGAGCAGTTCTTC | CASSYYSEHDEQFF
- | TRBJ2-3 | TRBV11-2 | - | TGTGCCAGCAGCTTAACGTATGCGGCACAGGGCACAGATACGCAGTATTTT | CASSLTYAAQGTDTQYF
TRBD1 | TRBJ2-2 | TRBV27 | - | TGTGCCAGCAGGAGATTGGGACAGTTGGCCACCGGGGAGCTGTTTTTT | CASRRLGQLATGELFF
- | TRBJ1-1 | TRBV6-5 | few | TGTGCCAGCAGTTACGTGGGCAGCACCACTGAAGCTTTCTTT | CASSYVGSTTEAFF
- | TRBJ2-2 | TRBV11-2 | many | TGTGCCAGCAGCTTAGGAGTTAGCGGACTGAACACCGGGGAGCTGTTTTTT | CASSLGVSGLNTGELFF
TRBD2 | TRBJ2-1 | TRBV25-1 | - | TGTGCCAGCAGCCCGACCGGGACTAGTGCGCTCTTGGGTGAGCAGTTCTTC | CASSPTGTSALLGEQFF
TRBD1 | TRBJ2-3 | TRBV28 | - | TGTGCCAGCAGTTTAGGTCAGGGGGCTTCCACAGATACGCAGTATTTT | CASSLGQGASTDTQYF
- | TRBJ2-1 | TRBV10-3 | - | TGTGCCATCAGTGAGACGGGGTCTAATTCCGGGGACTACAATGAGCAGTTCTTC | CAISETGSNSGDYNEQFF
- | TRBJ2-3 | TRBV5-4 | few | TGTGCCAGCAGCTTCGGGGTGTCGATCACAGATACGCAGTATTTT | CASSFGVSITDTQYF
- | TRBJ1-2 | TRBV2 | - | TGTGCCAACACAGGCGTCTTTGGGGCGACGAACTATGGCTACACCTTC | CANTGVFGATNYGYTF
TRBD1 | TRBJ1-6 | TRBV4-2 | - | TGTGCCAGCAGCCCCGGGACAGGGGGGGCCATTTCACCCCTCCACTTT | CASSPGTGGAISPLHF